Listed here is a single T cell receptor (beta chain). The data were taken from a study of cytomegalovirus exposure and HLA in healthy donors. About the research overall: The same platform was used for the 100 to 150 validation repertoires and the approximately 670 first-cohort repertoires, a later analysis reported.

The CDR3 has 15 amino acids. Germline trimming cut 2 bases from V and 1 base from J; bases unmatched to any gene: 3. Germline CDR1 SGHNT, CDR2 YYREEE (reference sequence). Profiled with immunoSEQ multiplex PCR; TCRdb holds only in-frame clones, not every one. This sample has fewer than 200,000 clones, with roughly nine tenths found just once. The receptor comes from a woman in her twenties or thirties in good health and CMV-seronegative. The chain recombines TRBV5-4 with TRBJ2-3; TRBD2 matches at 8 bases. Sequencing used PBMCs. CDR3 coding DNA: TGTGCCAGCAGCTTAAAACTAGCGGGCACAGATACGCAGTATTTT. This encodes CASSLKLAGTDTQYF.